This TCR beta chain was captured by sequencing in a study of blood T cell repertoires in COVID-19. Overall study: Material from acute and convalescent COVID-19 was sourced from the United States, Italy and Spain.

This clone was recorded only once. Authors' analysis steps: Amplification with reference gene primers provided the estimates of nucleated cell counts. Clones were sequenced by immunoSEQ multiplex PCR, and TCRdb holds only the in-frame ones, with some missing. The D gene and trimming were derived from the DNA, and the V and J assignments and clone size from that table. This table has approximately 100,000 clones, under 90% appearing once. Germline values: CDR1 MNHEY, CDR2 SVGAGI. CDR3 length: 14 residues. The J segment lost 2 bases and the V segment lost 6 bases, leaving 4 bases of the junction unmatched.

This chain uses TRBV6-5 with TRBJ1-1, with TRBD1 matching over 9 bases. This TCR was sampled from a woman aged 70-85 years with acute or convalescent COVID-19. The specimen was peripheral blood. CDR3 protein: CASRADRGNTEAFF. The CDR3 bases are TGTGCCAGCAGGGCGGACAGGGGCAACACTGAAGCTTTCTTT.